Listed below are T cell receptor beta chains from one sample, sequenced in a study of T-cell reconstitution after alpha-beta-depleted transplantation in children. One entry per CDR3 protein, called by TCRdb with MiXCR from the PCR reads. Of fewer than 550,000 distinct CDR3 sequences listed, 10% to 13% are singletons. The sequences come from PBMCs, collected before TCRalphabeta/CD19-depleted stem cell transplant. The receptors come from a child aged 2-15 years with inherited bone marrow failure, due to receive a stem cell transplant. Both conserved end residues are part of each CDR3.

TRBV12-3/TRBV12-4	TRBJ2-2	CASSLRTSGKAGELFF
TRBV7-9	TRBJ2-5	CASSLAGRPRETQYF
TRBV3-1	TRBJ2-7	CASSQGDREPGQYF
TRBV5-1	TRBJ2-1	CASLGLAGEQFF
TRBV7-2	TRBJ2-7	CASSLRGGSLHEQYF
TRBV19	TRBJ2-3	CASRPDGGGGTDTQYF
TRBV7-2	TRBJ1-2	CAKFRGDYGYTF
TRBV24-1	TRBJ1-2	CATSDNNRFYGYTF
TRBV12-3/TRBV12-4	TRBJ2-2	CASSLARGLAFTGELFF
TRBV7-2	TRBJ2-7	CASSLEAPSVYEQYF